Listed below are T cell receptor beta chains from one sample, sequenced in a study of blood T cell repertoires in COVID-19. Measured with immunoSEQ multiplex PCR; TCRdb has only the in-frame clones, and not every one. The data contain about 210,000 clones, about nine tenths of them singletons. The sample comprised PBMCs or T cells enriched from blood (not recorded which). Every receptor here comes from a young man with acute COVID-19. CDR3s include the opening cysteine and the closing phenylalanine or tryptophan. D genes are given only for firm matches. Rows may omit the clone size; those that give it use once, few, many or a size class.

d_call	v_call	clone_size	j_call	cdr3_nt	cdr3_aa
TRBD2	TRBV9	NA	TRBJ2-2	TGTGCCAGCAGCGTAGTAGCGGGAGTTTACACCGGGGAGCTGTTTTTT	CASSVVAGVYTGELFF
NA	TRBV24-1	NA	TRBJ2-1	TGTGCCACCAGTGAAGCCGGGACTCAACGGCGCAATGAGCAGTTCTTC	CATSEAGTQRRNEQFF
NA	TRBV25-1	few	TRBJ2-7	TGTGCCAGCAGTAACCCTGGCAGCTCCTACGAGCAGTACTTC	CASSNPGSSYEQYF
NA	TRBV28	once	TRBJ2-4	TGTGCCAGCAGGCCCGAGGGCCCGGGAAACATTCAGTACTTC	CASRPEGPGNIQYF
NA	TRBV28	NA	TRBJ2-5	TGTGCCAGCAGTTTATGGCGAGAGACCCAGTACTTC	CASSLWRETQYF
NA	TRBV14	NA	TRBJ2-1	TGTGCCAGCAGCCCGGCAGGTCTCAATGAGCAGTTCTTC	CASSPAGLNEQFF
NA	TRBV3-1/TRBV3-2	NA	TRBJ1-1	TGTGCCAGCAGCCCTCAGGGATTGAGAACTGAAGCTTTCTTT	CASSPQGLRTEAFF
TRBD2	TRBV11-3	NA	TRBJ2-7	TGTGCCAGCAGCCCCCGAATCCAGCGGGAGGGCCACGAGCAGTACTTC	CASSPRIQREGHEQYF
NA	TRBV18	NA	TRBJ2-7	TGTGCCAGCTCACCCGACGGTTCAGGGCCCTACGAGCAGTACTTC	CASSPDGSGPYEQYF
NA	TRBV7-9	NA	TRBJ2-7	TGTGCCAGCAGCTTAGCAGGGGACTACGAGCAGTACTTC	CASSLAGDYEQYF
TRBD1	TRBV6-5	NA	TRBJ2-7	TGTGCCAGCAGTTTGGACAGGCCAGGCTACGAGCAGTACTTC	CASSLDRPGYEQYF
NA	TRBV5-4	NA	TRBJ2-5	TGTGCCAGCAGCTTGGTTAACAGGCAAGAGACCCAGTACTTC	CASSLVNRQETQYF
TRBD1	TRBV4-2	NA	TRBJ1-5	TGTGCCAGCAGCCAAGATCTAGAGACAGGGCCTTCTCAGCCCCAGCATTTT	CASSQDLETGPSQPQHF
NA	TRBV5-1	NA	TRBJ2-7	TGCGCCAGCAGCTTGGGAGGAACCTACGAGCAGTACTTC	CASSLGGTYEQYF
TRBD2	TRBV7-8	NA	TRBJ2-5	TGTGCCAGCAGCTTGAGGGCTAGCGGGATGTACCAAGAGACCCAGTACTTC	CASSLRASGMYQETQYF
NA	TRBV5-4	NA	TRBJ2-3	TGTGCCAGCAGCTTGGCCTCTTATGGCGGTGGAAGAGATACGCAGTATTTT	CASSLASYGGGRDTQYF
TRBD1	TRBV27	NA	TRBJ1-5	TGTGCCAGCAGTCGAGGGGGCCCGAGGGAAAATCAGCCCCAGCATTTT	CASSRGGPRENQPQHF
TRBD2	TRBV2	NA	TRBJ2-5	TGTGCCAGCAGTCCCGGGGGGGGAGAGACCCAGTACTTC	CASSPGGGETQYF
TRBD1	TRBV30	NA	TRBJ2-2	TGTGCCTGGTCGGGACAGGTCTCTTGGGGCACCGGGGAGCTGTTTTTT	CAWSGQVSWGTGELFF
NA	TRBV21-1	NA	TRBJ1-5	TGTGCCAGCAGCCATTTACCAAGGGGGATACGGAGCAATCAGCCCCAGCATTTT	CASSHLPRGIRSNQPQHF
TRBD2	TRBV11-3	NA	TRBJ2-1	TGTGCCAGCAGCCCCCGATTGGGGGCGGGAGGGCCTTTCGATGAGCAGTTCTTC	CASSPRLGAGGPFDEQFF
TRBD2	TRBV6-5	NA	TRBJ2-7	TGTGCCAGCACCATGGGAGGGGCGTATTACGAGCAGTACTTC	CASTMGGAYYEQYF
NA	TRBV10-1	NA	TRBJ2-1	TGCGCCAGCAGTGAGTCGTTCGCGGAGCAGTTCTTC	CASSESFAEQFF
TRBD2	TRBV19	NA	TRBJ2-7	TGTGCCAGTAGCAAGGGACTATATGGTGAGCAGTACTTC	CASSKGLYGEQYF
TRBD1	TRBV18	NA	TRBJ1-5	TGTGCCAGCTCAATTACAGGGGATCAGCCCCAGCATTTT	CASSITGDQPQHF
NA	TRBV12-5	NA	TRBJ1-1	TGTGCTAGTGGTTTTGGGATAGGTAGCAGGGGTGAAGCTTTCTTT	CASGFGIGSRGEAFF
NA	TRBV25-1	NA	TRBJ2-1	TGTGCCAGCAGCCAACTAGGTGAGCAGTTCTTC	CASSQLGEQFF
NA	TRBV2	NA	TRBJ2-5	TGTGCCAGCAGTGAATTTGGAACAGGGAAGGTGGAGACCCAGTACTTC	CASSEFGTGKVETQYF
TRBD1	TRBV14	NA	TRBJ1-2	TGTGCCAGCAGCCAAGTGGACAGGGGCTCCCTGTGGTATGGCTACACCTTC	CASSQVDRGSLWYGYTF
NA	TRBV12-3/TRBV12-4	NA	TRBJ1-5	TGTGCCAGCAGCCCCGACAGAAATCAGCCCCAGCATTTT	CASSPDRNQPQHF
TRBD2	TRBV9	NA	TRBJ2-7	TGTGCCAGCAGCCCCCTAGCGGACTTGACCCCCTACGAGCAGTACTTC	CASSPLADLTPYEQYF
NA	TRBV21-1	NA	TRBJ1-1	TGTGCCAGCAGCAAAGTTGTCAGGGCGGCCCTGATGAACACTGAAGCTTTCTTT	CASSKVVRAALMNTEAFF
NA	TRBV5-1	NA	TRBJ1-1	TGCGCCAGCAGCTTGTCCACAGGGTTGAACACTGAAGCTTTCTTT	CASSLSTGLNTEAFF
NA	TRBV25-1	few	TRBJ2-7	TGTGCCAGCAGTGTGGGTGGTTGGGACAAAAGCTACGAGCAGTACTTC	CASSVGGWDKSYEQYF
TRBD2	TRBV18	NA	TRBJ2-7	TGTGCCAGCTCATCCCTAGCGGACTACGAGCAGTACTTC	CASSSLADYEQYF
NA	TRBV6-1	NA	TRBJ2-4	TGTGCCAGCAGTCCGAGGGAGGACATTCAGTACTTC	CASSPREDIQYF
NA	TRBV7-9	NA	TRBJ1-4	TGTGCCAGCAGCTTAGCTGACTTTTGGGATGAAAAACTGTTTTTT	CASSLADFWDEKLFF